These 26 T cell receptor beta chains share one sample of origin, sequenced in a study of blood T cell repertoires in COVID-19. TCRdb's copy holds only in-frame clones and misses some; the assay was immunoSEQ multiplex PCR. The profile shows 200,000 to 250,000 clones, 75% to 85% of them singletons. Sequencing input: PBMCs or T cells enriched from blood (not recorded which). Source of these receptors: a woman in her 50s with acute COVID-19.

This rearrangement joins TRBV7-2 to TRBJ1-2; D may be TRBD1 (6 bases). The V end lost 5 bases, the J end lost 0 bases, and 13 bases lay between the germline ends. Germline-derived CDR1 and CDR2 are SGHTA and FQGNSA. The CDR3 is 15 residues long. CDR3 in amino acids: CASSRSRGANYGYTF. Written as DNA, the CDR3 is TGTGCCAGCAGCAGATCCAGGGGAGCTAACTATGGCTACACCTTC.

The chain uses TRBV15 and TRBJ2-5; TRBD2 matches 13 bases. Trimming at V came to 3 bases and at J to 2 bases, leaving 3 bases not matched to a gene. The CDR3 loop spans 16 amino acids. Germline CDR1 and CDR2: LNHNV and YYDKDF (reference sequence). CDR3 sequence: CATSSQLAGGQETQYF. The CDR3 DNA follows: TGTGCCACCAGCAGTCAACTAGCGGGGGGGCAAGAGACCCAGTACTTC.

The rearrangement joins TRBV7-9 to TRBJ2-7, with a tentative D call TRBD1 (6 bases). Trimming stripped 0 bases from V and 1 base from J, with 16 bases between. Per germline, CDR1 SEHNR and CDR2 FQNEAQ (reference sequence). CDR3 length: 17 residues. In nucleotides, the CDR3 is TGTGCCAGCAGCTTAGCCAAACAGGGACCCCTTTCCTACGAGCAGTACTTC. It specifies CASSLAKQGPLSYEQYF.

V gene TRBV14 combines with J gene TRBJ1-2, with unresolved D. The CDR3 is made up of 14 amino acids. Germline V lookup: CDR1 SGHDN, CDR2 FVKESK. Between the trimmed V and J ends, which lost 2 bases and 7 bases, there was a span of 14 bases. This CDR3 reads CASSQFSSTGGYTF. DNA of the CDR3: TGTGCCAGCAGCCAATTCTCGAGCACTGGTGGCTACACCTTC.

The V call is TRBV5-4, the J call TRBJ1-3, with D unclear. Germline lookup yields CDR1 SGHNT and CDR2 YYREEE (reference sequence). The CDR3 runs to 15 residues. Trimming took off 6 bases at V and 4 bases at J, with 17 bases between the two ends. CDR3 sequence: CASTLDPAKGNTIYF. CDR3 nucleotides: TGTGCCAGCACCCTTGATCCCGCGAAGGGAAACACCATATATTTT.

This clone was counted between two and nine times. V usage is TRBV6-2 or TRBV6-3 and J usage is TRBJ2-7, with D perhaps matching TRBD2 (5 bases). CDR1 is MNHEY and CDR2 is SVGEGT in the germline V gene. Trimming left V 4 bases short and J 3 bases short, with 10 bases between. This CDR3 is 13 amino acids long. In DNA form, the CDR3 reads TGTGCCAGCAGTTTCTCGAGGGTCTACGAGCAGTACTTC. Amino acid sequence: CASSFSRVYEQYF.

The V call is TRBV9, the J call TRBJ1-6, with D unresolved. The CDR3 runs 16 residues. Germline CDR1 and CDR2: SGDLS and YYNGEE. V lost 0 bases, J lost 6 bases, and 13 bases lay in between. CDR3: CASSVDGTATNSPLHF. The CDR3 nucleotides read TGTGCCAGCAGCGTAGATGGCACAGCAACTAATTCACCCCTCCACTTT. The full variable domain, with the rest looked up from reference TRBV9 and TRBJ1-6, is DSGVTQTPKHLITATGQRVTLRCSPRSGDLSVYWYQQSLDQGLQFLIQYYNGEERAKGNILERFSAQQFPDLHSELNLSSLELGDSALYFCASSVDGTATNSPLHFGNGTRLTVT.

The V call is TRBV7-9, the J call TRBJ2-7; possibly TRBD2 for D (6 bases). Trimming stripped 1 base from V and 1 base from J, with 17 bases between. This CDR3 contains 17 residues. Germline loops: CDR1 SEHNR, CDR2 FQNEAQ (reference sequence). The DNA for the CDR3 is TGTGCCAGCAGCTTAGAGCTTTTGGGGGGAGGTTCCTACGAGCAGTACTTC. Translating gives CASSLELLGGGSYEQYF.

J is TRBJ2-7 and V is TRBV9, with 9 bases aligning to TRBD2. V shed 0 bases, J shed 5 bases, and the junction held 6 bases outside the gene matches. Germline V lookup: CDR1 SGDLS, CDR2 YYNGEE. The CDR3 has 15 amino acids. Here the CDR3 reads CASSVGGGAPNEQYF. The CDR3 DNA sequence: TGTGCCAGCAGCGTAGGCGGGGGGGCCCCGAACGAGCAGTACTTC. Full variable domain (outside the CDR3, taken from reference TRBV9 and TRBJ2-7): DSGVTQTPKHLITATGQRVTLRCSPRSGDLSVYWYQQSLDQGLQFLIQYYNGEERAKGNILERFSAQQFPDLHSELNLSSLELGDSALYFCASSVGGGAPNEQYFGPGTRLTVT.

The rearrangement uses TRBV30 and TRBJ1-2; the D gene is possibly TRBD1 (5 bases). CDR3 length equals 13 residues. Germline lookup yields CDR1 GTSNPN and CDR2 SVGIG (reference sequence). Between the trimmed V and J ends, which lost 3 bases and 6 bases, there was a span of 14 bases. The CDR3 loop is CAWSPDISHGYTF. CDR3 sequence (DNA): TGTGCCTGGAGCCCGGACATATCCCATGGCTACACCTTC.

This clone was seen a few times. This CDR3 is CASSQEGTGTEAFF. DNA of the CDR3: TGTGCCAGCAGCCAAGAGGGTACGGGTACTGAAGCTTTCTTT. The J gene is TRBJ1-1, the V gene TRBV3-1 (or the pseudogene TRBV3-2); D uncertain. Germline V gives CDR1 LGHDT, CDR2 YNNKEL (reference sequence). Trimming removed 0 bases from V and 5 bases from J, with 10 bases in between. This CDR3 comprises 14 residues.

The chain is built from TRBV6-5 and TRBJ1-5; 9 nucleotides line up with TRBD1. Germline V lookup: CDR1 MNHEY, CDR2 SVGAGI. The CDR3 consists of 15 residues. V lost 2 bases, J lost 3 bases, and 2 bases stayed unmatched. CDR3 bases: TGTGCCAGCAGTTACGGGACAGGGATCAATCAGCCCCAGCATTTT. This sequence encodes CASSYGTGINQPQHF.

V gene TRBV7-8 combines with J gene TRBJ2-1; TRBD1 agrees at 8 bases. The CDR3 extends over 15 amino acids. V lost 4 bases and J lost 8; bases outside the gene matches: 10. Germline V CDR1 and CDR2: SGHVS, FQNEAQ. CDR3 sequence reads: CASSSGDRGTDEQFF. CDR3 nucleotides: TGTGCCAGCAGCTCGGGCGACAGGGGCACCGATGAGCAGTTCTTC.

This sequence joins TRBV5-5 and TRBJ1-2; D is undetermined. In germline, CDR1 is SGHKS, CDR2 YYEKEE (reference sequence). The V gene lost 6 bases and the J gene lost 3 bases, with 15 bases spanning the gap. The CDR3 length is 14 residues. DNA for the CDR3: TGTGCCAGCATCGCACTCCAGGCTGACTATGGCTACACCTTC. Amino acids: CASIALQADYGYTF.

The V call is TRBV7-9, the J call TRBJ2-2; D is perhaps TRBD2 (7 bases). CDR1 is SEHNR, CDR2 FQNEAQ, per germline (reference sequence). With 4 bases removed from V and 7 bases from J, the gap between germline ends came to 16 bases. The CDR3 is 15 amino acids. The CDR3 spells CASSWTGGYGGELFF. In nucleotides, the CDR3 is TGTGCCAGCAGCTGGACGGGGGGCTATGGCGGGGAGCTGTTTTTT.

The gene calls are TRBV27 and TRBJ2-5; TRBD1 might be the D (5 bases). The CDR3 loop spans 12 amino acids. Trimming removed 5 bases from V and 5 bases from J, with 9 bases in between. Per germline, CDR1 MNHEY and CDR2 SMNVEV (reference sequence). Here the CDR3 DNA reads TGTGCCAGCAGTACTTCAGGGGAGACCCAGTACTTC. It codes for CASSTSGETQYF.

This sequence joins TRBV14 and TRBJ1-1; D is perhaps TRBD1 (6 bases). V gave up 4 bases and J gave up 1 base, with 16 bases separating them. There are 16 residues in the CDR3. Germline assignment: CDR1 SGHDN and CDR2 FVKESK. The CDR3 DNA is TGTGCCAGCAGCCTAAGGGCCCTACAGGGGAACACTGAAGCTTTCTTT. Translated, it gives CASSLRALQGNTEAFF.

This chain connects TRBV11-3 to TRBJ2-2, with a tentative D call TRBD2 (5 bases). Trimming shortened V by 1 base and J by 5 bases, and 5 bases separated the two germline ends. The CDR3 spans 13 residues. Germline CDR1 is SGHNT and CDR2 is YENEEA. In DNA, the CDR3 is TGTGCCAGCAGCTTAGGAGGGACCGGGGAGCTGTTTTTT. This codes for CASSLGGTGELFF.

The chain couples TRBV30 to TRBJ1-2; perhaps TRBD1 as D (5 bases). CDR3 size: 15 residues. Germline V gives CDR1 GTSNPN, CDR2 SVGIG (reference sequence). V lost 0 bases and J lost 4, with 15 bases in between. This CDR3 reads CAWSVEVWGLYGYTF. The CDR3 DNA sequence: TGTGCCTGGAGTGTGGAAGTTTGGGGCCTCTATGGCTACACCTTC.

This sequence joins TRBV12-3 or TRBV12-4 and TRBJ1-2; possibly TRBD1 for D (6 bases). V shed 4 bases and J shed 8 bases, with 11 bases lying between them. The CDR3 loop spans 12 amino acids. The DNA for the CDR3 is TGTGCCAGCAGTTCGGGAAGGGGGGGCTACACCTTC. Its protein product is CASSSGRGGYTF.

The chain links TRBV5-4 to TRBJ1-3, with no clear D. Germline CDR1 is SGHNT and CDR2 is YYREEE (reference sequence). The CDR3 loop spans 14 amino acids. The V gene lost 4 bases and the J gene lost 2 bases, with 10 bases spanning the gap. The CDR3 here is CASSEGWAGNTIYF. The CDR3 coding sequence is TGTGCCAGCAGCGAGGGATGGGCTGGAAACACCATATATTTT.

This clone came up a few times. The chain combines TRBV5-1 with TRBJ2-5, with 9 positions matching TRBD2. The germline CDR1 and CDR2 sequences are SGHRS and YFSETQ. V trimming: 1 base; J trimming: 5 bases; junction bases outside the gene matches: 9. This CDR3 spans 16 amino acids. The DNA for the CDR3 is TGCGCCAGCAGCTTGAGTCCAGCGGGGGGCGGGGAGACCCAGTACTTC. Amino acids: CASSLSPAGGGETQYF.

V and J are TRBV4-1 and TRBJ1-4, with D maybe TRBD1 (5 bases). There are 16 residues in the CDR3. With 3 bases removed from V and 3 bases from J, the gap between germline ends came to 14 bases. Germline V gene lookup returns CDR1 MGHRA and CDR2 YSYEKL. This CDR3 is CASSHIPGGANEKLFF. The CDR3 DNA sequence: TGCGCCAGCAGCCACATCCCCGGGGGAGCTAATGAAAAACTGTTTTTT.

This clone occurred a few times. This sequence joins TRBV18 and TRBJ1-5; the match to TRBD1 covers 8 bases. The germline CDR1 and CDR2 sequences are KGHSH and LQKENI. V lost 3 bases and J lost 7; bases outside the gene matches: 11. The CDR3 is 16 residues long. The CDR3 coding sequence is TGTGCCAGCTCACCCCGGGCAGGGGGCGCAGACCAGCCCCAGCATTTT. Translation gives CASSPRAGGADQPQHF.

The chain recombines TRBV5-1 with TRBJ1-1; 7 bases match TRBD1. The V and J ends lost 0 bases and 1 base, in that order; junction bases with no gene match: 3. This CDR3 comprises 15 residues. CDR1 and CDR2 (germline): SGHRS, YFSETQ. CDR3 DNA sequence: TGCGCCAGCAGCTTGGAGAACAGGGGGAACACTGAAGCTTTCTTT. Amino acids: CASSLENRGNTEAFF.

This clone came up once. The CDR3 bases are TGTGCCAGTCGGCTAGCGGGGGGGACATACAATGAGCAGTTCTTC. It encodes CASRLAGGTYNEQFF. V usage is TRBV19 and J usage is TRBJ2-1, with 12 bases matching TRBD2. V shed 8 bases and J 4 bases; nucleotides not matched to a gene: 6. Germline loops: CDR1 LNHDA, CDR2 SQIVND (reference sequence). This CDR3 spans 15 amino acids.